The present T cell receptor (beta chain) was sequenced within a study of blood T cell repertoires in COVID-19. Study background: Nucleic acid was either cDNA or gDNA, and it came from T cells, B-cell-depleted T cells, or PBMCs.

Germline CDR1 is KGHDR and CDR2 is SFDVKD. This CDR3 is 14 amino acids long. Trimming removed 2 bases at V and 4 bases at J, with 10 bases between. In the source study's methods: Reference gene primers were amplified, and this amplification served to estimate nucleated cell counts. Profiling relied on immunoSEQ multiplex PCR, and the TCRdb table lists in-frame clones only, not all of them. V and J calls and clone size are copied from that table; D and trimming were computed from the DNA. The sample has approximately 260,000 clones; more than 70% are singletons. The material sequenced was peripheral blood. This sequence was found in a woman in her 40s who had recovered from COVID-19. V and J are TRBV24-1 and TRBJ1-2; D remains ambiguous. DNA of the CDR3: TGTGCCACCAGTGATTACAGAGAAGGCTATGGCTACACCTTC. Amino acids: CATSDYREGYGYTF.